This is a list of T cell receptor beta chains from one sample in a study of shared T cell receptors in the human thymus. Sequenced by immunoSEQ multiplex PCR; TCRdb stores in-frame clones only, minus some. This table holds some 700,000 clones, approximately 85% found once. These data were also filed under a second study, of human thymus T cells.

Sequenced sample: thymocytes. The receptors shown here come from a girl under two years old with a congenital heart defect. The CDR3 runs from the conserved cysteine through the conserved F or W. D genes are given only for firm matches. Expanded clones are given a class, and other clones once, few, many or no size at all.

V: TRBV28; D: TRBD1; size: NA; J: TRBJ1-5; CDR3: CASSLVGRGRKPQHF; DNA: TGTGCCAGCAGTTTAGTAGGCAGGGGGCGGAAGCCCCAGCATTTT
V: TRBV6-1; D: NA; size: NA; J: TRBJ1-5; CDR3: CASSEEQGPSQPQHF; DNA: TGTGCCAGCAGTGAAGAACAGGGCCCGAGTCAGCCCCAGCATTTT
V: TRBV6-6; D: NA; size: NA; J: TRBJ1-6; CDR3: CASSYPSTGSPLHF; DNA: TGTGCCAGCAGTTACCCCTCGACTGGTTCACCCCTCCACTTT
V: TRBV5-6; D: TRBD1; size: NA; J: TRBJ1-5; CDR3: CASSLSAGGSNQPQHF; DNA: TGTGCCAGCAGCTTGTCTGCAGGGGGCAGCAATCAGCCCCAGCATTTT
V: TRBV10-3; D: NA; size: NA; J: TRBJ1-2; CDR3: CAISEKEKDYGYTF; DNA: TGTGCCATCAGTGAAAAGGAGAAGGACTATGGCTACACCTTC
V: TRBV5-6; D: NA; size: once; J: TRBJ2-5; CDR3: CASSFARGQETQYF; DNA: TGTGCCAGCAGCTTTGCGCGGGGTCAAGAGACCCAGTACTTC
V: TRBV27; D: NA; size: NA; J: TRBJ2-7; CDR3: CASSPPGGYEQYF; DNA: TGTGCCAGCAGTCCCCCTGGGGGGTACGAGCAGTACTTC
V: TRBV10-3; D: TRBD1; size: NA; J: TRBJ1-2; CDR3: CAIPDRVDGYTF; DNA: TGTGCCATCCCTGACAGGGTGGATGGCTACACCTTC
V: TRBV14; D: TRBD1; size: NA; J: TRBJ1-1; CDR3: CASSQEGGPDSMENTEAFF; DNA: TGTGCCAGCAGCCAAGAAGGGGGCCCGGACTCCATGGAGAACACTGAAGCTTTCTTT
V: TRBV5-6; D: NA; size: NA; J: TRBJ1-1; CDR3: CASSLDYTMNTEAFF; DNA: TGTGCCAGCAGCTTGGACTACACGATGAACACTGAAGCTTTCTTT
V: TRBV28; D: NA; size: NA; J: TRBJ2-7; CDR3: CASGATYEQYF; DNA: TGTGCCAGCGGGGCCACCTACGAGCAGTACTTC
V: TRBV28; D: TRBD1; size: once; J: TRBJ1-2; CDR3: CASSPNIPRQGNPYGYTF; DNA: TGTGCCAGCAGTCCAAATATCCCCCGACAGGGGAATCCATATGGCTACACCTTC
V: TRBV6-1; D: TRBD1; size: NA; J: TRBJ2-7; CDR3: CASSDRGVGRLGTGDYEQYF; DNA: TGTGCCAGCAGTGATAGGGGGGTTGGCAGGTTGGGGACAGGTGACTACGAGCAGTACTTC
V: TRBV13; D: NA; size: NA; J: TRBJ1-2; CDR3: CASSFFTYRAYGYTF; DNA: TGTGCCAGCAGCTTTTTTACCTACAGAGCCTATGGCTACACCTTC
V: TRBV7-6; D: NA; size: once; J: TRBJ1-2; CDR3: CASSSRGDSYGYTF; DNA: TGTGCCAGCAGCAGTCGTGGCGACTCCTATGGCTACACCTTC
V: TRBV19; D: TRBD1; size: NA; J: TRBJ2-3; CDR3: CASTTGASTDTQYF; DNA: TGTGCCAGTACCACAGGGGCTAGCACAGATACGCAGTATTTT
V: TRBV5-1; D: TRBD1; size: NA; J: TRBJ2-1; CDR3: CASSSHFYRDSHYEQFF; DNA: TGCGCCAGCAGCTCGCACTTTTATCGGGACAGCCATTATGAGCAGTTCTTC
V: TRBV7-3; D: NA; size: NA; J: TRBJ1-1; CDR3: CASSRRGGADSTEAFF; DNA: TGTGCCAGCAGCCGTCGGGGGGGCGCCGATAGCACTGAAGCTTTCTTT
V: TRBV11-2; D: NA; size: NA; J: TRBJ1-1; CDR3: CASSLPNRGHDLGTEAFF; DNA: TGTGCCAGCAGCTTACCAAATCGGGGACACGACTTGGGCACTGAAGCTTTCTTT
V: TRBV6-5; D: NA; size: NA; J: TRBJ1-1; CDR3: CASSKGGMNTEAFF; DNA: TGTGCCAGCAGCAAAGGGGGAATGAACACTGAAGCTTTCTTT
V: TRBV5-6; D: TRBD1; size: few; J: TRBJ1-4; CDR3: CASSLAKAGGQPTNEKLFF; DNA: TGTGCCAGCAGCTTGGCTAAGGCAGGGGGCCAGCCAACTAATGAAAAACTGTTTTTT
V: TRBV25-1; D: NA; size: NA; J: TRBJ1-1; CDR3: CASSEYKSRAFF; DNA: TGTGCCAGCAGTGAATATAAATCCCGGGCTTTCTTT
V: TRBV10-3; D: NA; size: NA; J: TRBJ1-1; CDR3: CAISEVPGEAFF; DNA: TGTGCCATCAGTGAGGTACCCGGTGAAGCTTTCTTT
V: TRBV7-6; D: NA; size: once; J: TRBJ2-1; CDR3: CASSLGTPTSSYNEQFF; DNA: TGTGCCAGCAGCTTAGGGACACCAACGAGCTCCTACAATGAGCAGTTCTTC
V: TRBV9; D: TRBD2; size: NA; J: TRBJ2-5; CDR3: CASSVGASGGYGETQYF; DNA: TGTGCCAGCAGCGTAGGTGCTAGCGGGGGGTACGGGGAGACCCAGTACTTC
V: TRBV5-1; D: NA; size: NA; J: TRBJ1-2; CDR3: CASRDSSLSYGYTF; DNA: TGCGCCAGCAGGGACAGTAGCCTGAGCTATGGCTACACCTTC
V: TRBV10-1; D: TRBD2; size: NA; J: TRBJ2-3; CDR3: CASSEVSGGPTRTDTQYF; DNA: TGCGCCAGCAGTGAAGTGAGCGGGGGACCCACCCGCACAGATACGCAGTATTTT
V: TRBV4-1; D: NA; size: NA; J: TRBJ2-4; CDR3: CASSFRQDRRGNIQYF; DNA: TGCGCCAGCAGTTTTCGCCAGGACAGGAGGGGAAACATTCAGTACTTC
V: TRBV6-1; D: NA; size: NA; J: TRBJ2-2; CDR3: CASVATGELFF; DNA: TGTGCCAGCGTAGCAACCGGGGAGCTGTTTTTT
V: TRBV29-1; D: TRBD1; size: few; J: TRBJ1-4; CDR3: CSVEIRGAWRLFF; DNA: TGCAGCGTTGAGATCAGGGGGGCATGGAGACTGTTTTTT
V: TRBV5-5; D: TRBD1; size: NA; J: TRBJ2-7; CDR3: CASSWGLGQHNSYEQYF; DNA: TGTGCCAGCAGCTGGGGGTTGGGACAGCATAATTCCTACGAGCAGTACTTC
V: TRBV9; D: TRBD2; size: NA; J: TRBJ2-4; CDR3: CASSVGGGAAKNIQYF; DNA: TGTGCCAGCAGCGTAGGCGGGGGGGCAGCCAAAAACATTCAGTACTTC
V: TRBV9; D: TRBD2; size: NA; J: TRBJ2-3; CDR3: CASSVERGGEGVTDTQYF; DNA: TGTGCCAGCAGCGTCGAGCGGGGGGGGGAGGGAGTCACAGATACGCAGTATTTT
V: TRBV28; D: TRBD1; size: NA; J: TRBJ1-2; CDR3: CASSGGDRANYGYTF; DNA: TGTGCCAGCAGTGGCGGGGACAGGGCCAACTATGGCTACACCTTC
V: TRBV25-1; D: NA; size: NA; J: TRBJ1-5; CDR3: CASSEWAGKPQHF; DNA: TGTGCCAGCAGTGAATGGGCCGGGAAGCCCCAGCATTTT
V: TRBV6-4; D: NA; size: NA; J: TRBJ2-7; CDR3: CASSVNRSSYEQYF; DNA: TGTGCCAGCAGTGTAAACAGGAGCTCCTACGAGCAGTACTTC
V: TRBV28; D: NA; size: NA; J: TRBJ1-5; CDR3: CASMDLGNQPQHF; DNA: TGTGCCAGCATGGACTTGGGCAATCAGCCCCAGCATTTT
V: TRBV7-3; D: TRBD1; size: NA; J: TRBJ1-2; CDR3: CASSSNRGYESPYGYTF; DNA: TGTGCCAGCAGCTCCAACAGGGGGTACGAGTCCCCCTATGGCTACACCTTC
V: TRBV7-3; D: NA; size: NA; J: TRBJ1-1; CDR3: CASSLTVNTEAFF; DNA: TGTGCCAGCAGCTTGACAGTGAACACTGAAGCTTTCTTT
V: TRBV4-3; D: TRBD1; size: once; J: TRBJ1-4; CDR3: CASSQDDRGLGEKLFF; DNA: TGCGCCAGCAGCCAAGACGACAGGGGTCTCGGGGAAAAACTGTTTTTT
V: TRBV5-1; D: NA; size: NA; J: TRBJ2-7; CDR3: CASSLLLGDTFYEQYF; DNA: TGCGCCAGCAGCTTGTTATTGGGGGACACCTTCTACGAGCAGTACTTC
V: TRBV19; D: NA; size: NA; J: TRBJ1-2; CDR3: CASSPGQSWPTNYGYTF; DNA: TGTGCCAGTAGTCCAGGACAGTCTTGGCCTACTAACTATGGCTACACCTTC
V: TRBV14; D: TRBD2; size: NA; J: TRBJ2-1; CDR3: CASSQDPSGDYNEQFF; DNA: TGTGCCAGCAGCCAAGACCCCAGCGGGGATTACAATGAGCAGTTCTTC
V: TRBV19; D: NA; size: NA; J: TRBJ1-6; CDR3: CASSLSFNSPLHF; DNA: TGTGCCAGTAGTCTCTCCTTCAATTCACCCCTCCACTTT
V: TRBV5-6; D: TRBD2; size: NA; J: TRBJ2-3; CDR3: CASSKTGTITSTDTQYF; DNA: TGTGCCAGCAGCAAAACCGGGACTATAACCAGCACAGATACGCAGTATTTT
V: TRBV5-1; D: NA; size: few; J: TRBJ1-2; CDR3: CASSLGPGRESPNYGYTF; DNA: TGCGCCAGCAGCTTGGGTCCAGGGCGTGAGTCCCCTAACTATGGCTACACCTTC
V: TRBV19; D: TRBD2; size: NA; J: TRBJ2-4; CDR3: CASSMGRGRLAKNIQYF; DNA: TGTGCCAGTAGTATGGGGAGGGGAAGGTTAGCCAAAAACATTCAGTACTTC
V: TRBV6-1; D: NA; size: NA; J: TRBJ1-3; CDR3: CAGTGGGTGNTIYF; DNA: TGTGCCGGGACCGGGGGGGGAACTGGAAACACCATATATTTT
V: TRBV14; D: NA; size: NA; J: TRBJ2-3; CDR3: CASSQGGTDTQYF; DNA: TGTGCCAGCAGCCAAGGAGGCACAGATACGCAGTATTTT
V: TRBV28; D: NA; size: NA; J: TRBJ1-6; CDR3: CASRPGVLGSPLHF; DNA: TGTGCCAGCAGGCCCGGGGTGCTGGGTTCACCCCTCCACTTT
V: TRBV11-2; D: NA; size: NA; J: TRBJ2-5; CDR3: CASSLVQGGGWTQYF; DNA: TGTGCCAGCAGCTTAGTTCAGGGAGGGGGGTGGACCCAGTACTTC
V: TRBV7-6; D: NA; size: NA; J: TRBJ2-3; CDR3: CASSFGGLSTDTQYF; DNA: TGTGCCAGCAGCTTCGGGGGGCTCAGCACAGATACGCAGTATTTT
V: TRBV2; D: TRBD1; size: NA; J: TRBJ2-2; CDR3: CASRDRGSQGTGELFF; DNA: TGTGCCAGCAGGGATAGAGGGTCACAGGGGACCGGGGAGCTGTTTTTT
V: TRBV7-2; D: TRBD2; size: NA; J: TRBJ2-5; CDR3: CASSLIGLAGNQETQYF; DNA: TGTGCCAGCAGCTTAATCGGTCTAGCGGGTAACCAAGAGACCCAGTACTTC
V: TRBV27; D: NA; size: NA; J: TRBJ2-2; CDR3: CASSWRELFF; DNA: TGTGCCAGCAGTTGGCGGGAGCTGTTTTTT
V: TRBV20-1; D: NA; size: NA; J: TRBJ2-7; CDR3: CSARAPPEQYF; DNA: TGCAGTGCTAGGGCCCCGCCGGAGCAGTACTTC